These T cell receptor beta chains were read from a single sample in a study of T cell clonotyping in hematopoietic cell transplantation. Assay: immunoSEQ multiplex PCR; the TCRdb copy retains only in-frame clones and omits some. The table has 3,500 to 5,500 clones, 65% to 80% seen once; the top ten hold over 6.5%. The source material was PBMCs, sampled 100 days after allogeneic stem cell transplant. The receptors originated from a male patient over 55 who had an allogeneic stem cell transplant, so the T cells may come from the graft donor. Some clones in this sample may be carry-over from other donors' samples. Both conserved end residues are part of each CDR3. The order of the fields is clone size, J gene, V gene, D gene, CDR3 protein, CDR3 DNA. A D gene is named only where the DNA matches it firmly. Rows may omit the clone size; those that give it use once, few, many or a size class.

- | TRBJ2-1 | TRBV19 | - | CASTISNEQFF | TGTGCCAGTACCATTAGCAATGAGCAGTTCTTC
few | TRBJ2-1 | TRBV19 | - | CASSINSAGMNEQFF | TGTGCCAGTAGTATTAATTCCGCAGGGATGAATGAGCAGTTCTTC
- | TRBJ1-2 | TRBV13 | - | CASSLPVNYGYTF | TGTGCCAGCAGCTTACCCGTTAACTATGGCTACACCTTC
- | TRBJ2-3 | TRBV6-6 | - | CASSYSLAESDTQYF | TGTGCCAGCAGTTACTCCCTCGCTGAGTCAGATACGCAGTATTTT
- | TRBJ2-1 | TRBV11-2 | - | CASSFRLENEQFF | TGTGCCAGCAGCTTCCGACTAGAAAATGAGCAGTTCTTC
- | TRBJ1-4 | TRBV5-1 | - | CASSAFRPNEKLFF | TGCGCCAGCAGCGCCTTTAGGCCCAATGAAAAACTGTTTTTT
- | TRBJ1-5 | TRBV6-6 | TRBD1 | CASSTGQEISNQPQHF | TGTGCCAGCAGTACGGGACAGGAGATTAGCAATCAGCCCCAGCATTTT
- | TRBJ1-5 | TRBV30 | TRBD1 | CAWSGQGGRQPQHF | TGTGCCTGGAGTGGACAGGGGGGGCGACAGCCCCAGCATTTT
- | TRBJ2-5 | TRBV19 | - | CASSILGHSGETQYF | TGTGCCAGTAGTATTCTGGGGCACTCAGGCGAGACCCAGTACTTC
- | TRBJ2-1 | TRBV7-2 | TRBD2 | CASSPRTSSHEQFF | TGTGCCAGCAGCCCCCGGACTAGCTCCCATGAGCAGTTCTTC
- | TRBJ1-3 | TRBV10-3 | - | CAISPGTSGNTIYF | TGTGCCATCAGCCCGGGGACCTCTGGAAACACCATATATTTT
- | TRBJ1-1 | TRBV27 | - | CASSPQWTRGTEAFF | TGTGCCAGCTCCCCTCAATGGACCCGGGGCACTGAAGCTTTCTTT
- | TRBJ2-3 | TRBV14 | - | CASSQLSSHGTDTQYF | TGTGCCAGCAGCCAACTCTCCTCTCATGGCACAGATACGCAGTATTTT
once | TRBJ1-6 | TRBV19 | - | CATKRGENSPLHF | TGTGCCACCAAAAGGGGGGAGAATTCACCCCTCCACTTT
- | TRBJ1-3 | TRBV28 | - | CASTLGGSGNTIYF | TGTGCCAGCACCCTAGGGGGGTCTGGAAACACCATATATTTT
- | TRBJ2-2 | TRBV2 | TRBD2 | CASSPTSGTTGELFF | TGTGCCAGCAGCCCCACTAGCGGGACCACCGGGGAGCTGTTTTTT
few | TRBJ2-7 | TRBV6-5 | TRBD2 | CASRRGLAGHYEQYF | TGTGCCAGCAGGAGAGGACTAGCGGGCCACTACGAGCAGTACTTC
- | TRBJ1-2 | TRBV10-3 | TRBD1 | CAISDRGTGDGGYTF | TGTGCCATCAGTGATCGAGGGACAGGGGACGGCGGCTACACCTTC
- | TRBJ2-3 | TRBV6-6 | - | CASSYLEGTDTQYF | TGTGCCAGCAGTTATCTGGAGGGCACAGATACGCAGTATTTT
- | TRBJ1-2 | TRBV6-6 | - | CASSYGGYTF | TGTGCCAGCAGTTATGGGGGCTACACCTTC
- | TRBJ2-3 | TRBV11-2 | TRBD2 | CASSFNSGSTDTQYF | TGTGCCAGCAGCTTCAATAGCGGGAGCACAGATACGCAGTATTTT
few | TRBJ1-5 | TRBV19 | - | CASSIGLRGVQPQHF | TGTGCCAGTAGTATAGGTCTTCGCGGGGTTCAGCCCCAGCATTTT
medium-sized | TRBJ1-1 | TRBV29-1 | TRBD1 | CSVLGQQGTEAFF | TGCAGCGTCCTGGGACAGCAGGGCACTGAAGCTTTCTTT
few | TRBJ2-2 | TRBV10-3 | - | CAISVELNTGELFF | TGTGCCATCAGTGTTGAGCTTAACACCGGGGAGCTGTTTTTT
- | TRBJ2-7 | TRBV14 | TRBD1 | CASSQLRDRGYEQYF | TGTGCCAGCAGCCAACTTAGGGACAGAGGCTACGAGCAGTACTTC
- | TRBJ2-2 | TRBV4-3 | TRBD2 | CASSLQTSGTNTGELFF | TGCGCCAGCAGCCTTCAGACTAGCGGGACGAACACCGGGGAGCTGTTTTTT
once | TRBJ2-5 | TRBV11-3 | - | CASSLGPVTETQYF | TGTGCCAGCAGCTTAGGTCCAGTAACGGAGACCCAGTACTTC
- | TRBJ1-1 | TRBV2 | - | CASSDGGMNTEAFF | TGTGCCAGCAGTGACGGGGGTATGAACACTGAAGCTTTCTTT
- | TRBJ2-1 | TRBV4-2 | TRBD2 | CASSQGTSGDNEQFF | TGTGCCAGCAGCCAAGGGACTAGCGGGGACAATGAGCAGTTCTTC
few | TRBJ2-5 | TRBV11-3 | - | CASSFGGRYQETQYF | TGTGCCAGCAGCTTCGGAGGGCGGTACCAAGAGACCCAGTACTTC
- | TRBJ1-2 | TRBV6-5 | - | CATMTGGGGYTF | TGTGCCACCATGACCGGGGGGGGTGGCTACACCTTC
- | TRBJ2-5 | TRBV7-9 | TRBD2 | CASSLDGIAGVYGTQYF | TGTGCCAGCAGCTTAGATGGCATAGCGGGAGTCTACGGGACCCAGTACTTC
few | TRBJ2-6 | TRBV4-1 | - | CASSLESGANVLTF | TGCGCCAGCAGCCTGGAATCCGGGGCCAACGTCCTGACTTTC
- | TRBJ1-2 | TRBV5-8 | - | CASSTDSPGYTF | TGTGCCAGCAGCACTGACAGTCCTGGCTACACCTTC
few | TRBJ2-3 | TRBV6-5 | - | CASSYDRSTDTQYF | TGTGCCAGCAGTTACGACAGAAGCACAGATACGCAGTATTTT
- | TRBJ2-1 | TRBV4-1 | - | CASRFSLRDYKNEQFF | TGCGCCAGTAGGTTCTCGTTGCGGGATTACAAGAATGAGCAGTTCTTC
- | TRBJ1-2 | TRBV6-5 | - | CASSFGRGVNGYTF | TGTGCCAGCAGTTTCGGCAGGGGTGTGAATGGCTACACCTTC
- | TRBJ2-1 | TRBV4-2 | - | CASSPDGSSYNEQFF | TGTGCCAGCAGCCCCGACGGTAGCTCCTACAATGAGCAGTTCTTC
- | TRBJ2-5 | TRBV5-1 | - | CASSFWGTDQETQYF | TGCGCCAGCAGCTTTTGGGGGACTGACCAAGAGACCCAGTACTTC
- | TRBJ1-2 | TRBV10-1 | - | CASSESKQDGYTF | TGCGCCAGCAGTGAGTCGAAGCAGGATGGCTACACCTTC
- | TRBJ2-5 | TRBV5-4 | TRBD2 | CASTPAGLGETQYF | TGTGCCAGCACCCCAGCGGGACTTGGAGAGACCCAGTACTTC
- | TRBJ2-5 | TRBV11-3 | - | CASRTAETQYF | TGTGCCAGCAGAACAGCGGAGACCCAGTACTTC
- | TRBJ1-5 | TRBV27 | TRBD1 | CASSHRDRDQPQHF | TGTGCCAGCAGTCACCGGGACAGGGATCAGCCCCAGCATTTT
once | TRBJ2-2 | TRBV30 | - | CAWDTGELFF | TGTGCCTGGGACACCGGGGAGCTGTTTTTT
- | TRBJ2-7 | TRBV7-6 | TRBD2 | CASSLAPGGEQYF | TGTGCCAGCAGCTTAGCTCCGGGAGGCGAGCAGTACTTC
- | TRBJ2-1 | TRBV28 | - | CASSPVAEGNEQFF | TGTGCCAGCAGTCCGGTAGCAGAAGGCAATGAGCAGTTCTTC
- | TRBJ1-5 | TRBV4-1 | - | CASSQDRGNQPQHF | TGCGCCAGCAGCCAAGACAGGGGCAATCAGCCCCAGCATTTT
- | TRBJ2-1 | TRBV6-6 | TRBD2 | CASSYSGGSVNEQFF | TGTGCCAGCAGTTACTCAGGCGGGAGTGTAAATGAGCAGTTCTTC